The TCR beta chain under discussion was sequenced for a study of technical replicates of blood from four donors. This clone turned up a few times. The repertoire was sequenced with immunoSEQ multiplex PCR; TCRdb's copy has only in-frame clones and lacks some. The sample comprises over 75,000 clones, about 97% of which are singletons, and 0.29% rests with the top ten. The CDR3 runs 15 residues. The junction had 12 bases not matched to a gene; V was cut back by 1 base and J by 12 bases. CDR1 SEHNR and CDR2 FQNEAQ come from the germline V gene (reference sequence). The chain recombines TRBV7-9 with TRBJ2-3; 8 bases map to TRBD2. Material for sequencing was T cells isolated from PBMCs. The clonotype comes from a human donor in good health. This chain's CDR3 is CASSLVPTSGFGQYF. CDR3 in DNA: TGTGCCAGCAGCTTAGTCCCCACTAGCGGTTTTGGTCAGTATTTT.